This TCR beta chain appears in the sequencing data of a study of cytomegalovirus exposure and HLA in healthy donors. In the study overall: Approximately 77 million unique TCRs from HLA-typed donors were held in an early release of data. Within the Caucasian-associated ancestry cluster were approximately 77% of the 350 to 400 genotyped donors.

V shed 8 bases and J shed 5 bases, with 9 bases lying between them. The CDR3 covers 11 residues. The germline V gene encodes CDR1 MNHEY and CDR2 SMNVEV (reference sequence). Researchers ran the PCR with 60 Vbeta and 13 Jbeta primers. Libraries were prepared by immunoSEQ multiplex PCR; TCRdb keeps only in-frame clonotypes and omits some of them. The table includes 150,000 to 200,000 clones, more than 75% detected once. Healthy bone marrow donors made up the donor group. Sequencing was done on a sample of PBMCs. The source of this sequence is a woman aged 18-29 years in good health and CMV-seronegative. The chain employs TRBV27 and TRBJ1-1; D unresolved. This CDR3 reads CASSPGTEAFF. The CDR3 DNA is TGTGCCAGCTCTCCGGGGACTGAAGCTTTCTTT.